Reported below is one T cell receptor beta chain. Its specificity is not known. These data are taken from a study of PD-1 blockade in classical Hodgkin lymphoma. Broader study findings: Relapsed/refractory patients reportedly had lower baseline diversity than newly diagnosed patients. What caused the repertoire differences, perhaps disease activity or prior therapy, remains undefined.

Indicated time point: newly diagnosed, previously untreated cHL patient sample. It was PBMCs in newly diagnosed, untreated classical Hodgkin lymphoma that served as comparison. TCRdb's table, derived via immunoSEQ multiplex PCR, lists solely in-frame clones and lacks some. This repertoire shows tens of thousands of clones, 80% to 95% found once; its top ten account for approximately 3.8%. Sequenced: peripheral blood mononuclear cells (PBMCs). This receptor was identified in a human donor with classical Hodgkin lymphoma.

DNA for the CDR3: TGCGCCAGCAGCCAAGATGGGGGACAGGGTGAATCGGGGGCCAACGTCCTGACTTTC. Protein: CASSQDGGQGESGANVLTF. The chain combines TRBV4-1 with TRBJ2-6; TRBD1 agrees at 9 bases. The germline CDR1 and CDR2 sequences are MGHRA and YSYEKL. The V and J ends lost 0 bases and 4 bases, in that order; junction bases with no gene match: 10. The CDR3 sequence is 19 residues long.